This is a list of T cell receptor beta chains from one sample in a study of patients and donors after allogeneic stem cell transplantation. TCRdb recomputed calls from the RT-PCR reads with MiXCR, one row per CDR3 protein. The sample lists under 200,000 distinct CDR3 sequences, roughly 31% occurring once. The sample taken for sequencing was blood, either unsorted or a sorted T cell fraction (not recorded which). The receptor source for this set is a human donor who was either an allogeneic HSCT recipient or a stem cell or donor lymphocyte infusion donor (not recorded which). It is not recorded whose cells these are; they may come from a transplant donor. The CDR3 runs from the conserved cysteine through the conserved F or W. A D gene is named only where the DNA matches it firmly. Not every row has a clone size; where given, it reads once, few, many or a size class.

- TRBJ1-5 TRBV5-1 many TGCGCCAGCAGGGTCAGTAGCAATCAGCCCCAGCATTTT CASRVSSNQPQHF
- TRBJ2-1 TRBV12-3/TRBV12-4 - TGTGCCAGCAGTTTGGTGGGGATTGAGCAGTTCTTC CASSLVGIEQFF
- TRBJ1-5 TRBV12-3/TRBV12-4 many TGTGCCAGCAGCCTGACAGTCAATCAGCCCCAGCATTTT CASSLTVNQPQHF
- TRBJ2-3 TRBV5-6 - TGTGCCAGCAGCTTATTTTCGGGGTCCGGCACAGATACGCAGTATTTT CASSLFSGSGTDTQYF
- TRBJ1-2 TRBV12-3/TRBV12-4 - TGTGCCAGCAGTACGACACCCAAGGGCTATGGCTACACCTTC CASSTTPKGYGYTF
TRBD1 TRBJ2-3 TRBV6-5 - TGTGCCAGCGGCCGGGACAGGGAGGATACGCAGTATTTT CASGRDREDTQYF
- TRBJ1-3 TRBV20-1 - TGCAGTGCTCGTAAAGGCGGGAGCTCTGGAAACACCATATATTTT CSARKGGSSGNTIYF
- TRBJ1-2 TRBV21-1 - TGTGCCAGCAGCAAAGGTCGGAAACAGGGACGTGGCTACACCTTC CASSKGRKQGRGYTF
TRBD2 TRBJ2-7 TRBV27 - TGTGCCAGCGGTGGGTTGCTAGCGGGATTGTACGAGCAGTACTTC CASGGLLAGLYEQYF
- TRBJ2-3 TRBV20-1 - TGCAGTGCCCTGACTCCCCCGGTCACAGATACGCAGTATTTT CSALTPPVTDTQYF
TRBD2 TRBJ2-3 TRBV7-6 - TGTGCCAGCAGCGTAGTGATAGCGGGAGGCCTCACAGATACGCAGTATTTT CASSVVIAGGLTDTQYF